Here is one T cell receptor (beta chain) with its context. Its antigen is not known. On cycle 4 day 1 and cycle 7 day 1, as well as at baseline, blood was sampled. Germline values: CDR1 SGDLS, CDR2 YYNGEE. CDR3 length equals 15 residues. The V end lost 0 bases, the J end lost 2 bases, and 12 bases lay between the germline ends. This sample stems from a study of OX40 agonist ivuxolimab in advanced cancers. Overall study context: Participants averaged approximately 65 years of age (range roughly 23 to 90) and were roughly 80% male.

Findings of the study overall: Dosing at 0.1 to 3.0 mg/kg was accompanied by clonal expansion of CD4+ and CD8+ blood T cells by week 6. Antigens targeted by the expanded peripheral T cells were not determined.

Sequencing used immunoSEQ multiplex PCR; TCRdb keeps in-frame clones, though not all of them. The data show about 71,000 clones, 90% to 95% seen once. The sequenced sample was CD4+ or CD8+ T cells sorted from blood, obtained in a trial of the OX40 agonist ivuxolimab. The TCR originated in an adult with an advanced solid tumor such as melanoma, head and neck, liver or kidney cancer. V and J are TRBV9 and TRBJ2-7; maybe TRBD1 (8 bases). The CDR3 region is CASSVGTGGAYEQYF. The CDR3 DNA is TGTGCCAGCAGCGTAGGAACAGGGGGGGCCTACGAGCAGTACTTC.